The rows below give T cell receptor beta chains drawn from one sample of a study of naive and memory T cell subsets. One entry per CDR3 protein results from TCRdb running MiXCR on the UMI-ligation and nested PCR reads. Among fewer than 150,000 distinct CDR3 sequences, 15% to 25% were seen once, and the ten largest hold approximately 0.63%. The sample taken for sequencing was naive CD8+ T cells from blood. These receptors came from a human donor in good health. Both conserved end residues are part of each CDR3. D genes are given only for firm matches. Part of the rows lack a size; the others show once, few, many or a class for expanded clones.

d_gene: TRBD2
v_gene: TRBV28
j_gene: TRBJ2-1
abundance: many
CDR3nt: TGTGCCAGCAGTCCTTATAGCGGGAAGACCTACAATGAGCAGTTCTTC
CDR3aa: CASSPYSGKTYNEQFF

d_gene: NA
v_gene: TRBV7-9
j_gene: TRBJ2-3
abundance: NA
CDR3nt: TGTGCCAGCAGCCCCGAGGCAGGAGATACGCAGTATTTT
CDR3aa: CASSPEAGDTQYF

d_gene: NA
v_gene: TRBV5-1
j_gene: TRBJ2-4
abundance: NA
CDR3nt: TGCGCCAGCAGCTTGTTTGGGGAGCTGCGAGACATTCAGTACTTC
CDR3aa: CASSLFGELRDIQYF

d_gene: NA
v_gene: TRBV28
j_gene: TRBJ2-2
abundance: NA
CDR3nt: TGTGCCAGCAGTTTGATCGGCAGGCCGAACACCGGGGAGCTGTTTTTT
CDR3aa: CASSLIGRPNTGELFF

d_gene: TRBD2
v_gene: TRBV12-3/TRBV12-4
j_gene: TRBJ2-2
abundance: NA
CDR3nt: TGTGCCAGCAGTTTATACCTAGCGGGAGGTACTTTTAGCGGGGAGCTGTTTTTT
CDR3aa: CASSLYLAGGTFSGELFF

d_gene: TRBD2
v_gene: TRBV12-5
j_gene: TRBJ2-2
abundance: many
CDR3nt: TGTGCTAGTGGTTTGACCGGACTAGCGGGGGACACCGGGGAGCTGTTTTTT
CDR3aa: CASGLTGLAGDTGELFF

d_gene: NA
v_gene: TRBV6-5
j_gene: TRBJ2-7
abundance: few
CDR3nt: TGTGCCAGCAGTCCTTTAGGGGCAACGTACGAGCAGTACTTC
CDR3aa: CASSPLGATYEQYF

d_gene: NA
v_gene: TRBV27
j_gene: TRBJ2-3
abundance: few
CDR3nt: TGTGCCAGCAGTTTTGTACAGGGATCCACAGATACGCAGTATTTT
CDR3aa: CASSFVQGSTDTQYF

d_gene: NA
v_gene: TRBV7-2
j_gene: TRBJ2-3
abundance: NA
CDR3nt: TGTGCCAGCAGCAGCACTAGTGCAAGTACAGATACGCAGTATTTT
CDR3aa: CASSSTSASTDTQYF

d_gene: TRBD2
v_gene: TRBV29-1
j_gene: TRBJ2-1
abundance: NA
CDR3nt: TGCAGCGTTGAGCTAGCGGTTTTAAATGAGCAGTTCTTC
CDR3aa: CSVELAVLNEQFF

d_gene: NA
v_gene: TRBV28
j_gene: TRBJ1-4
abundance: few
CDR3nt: TGTGCCAGCAGTTTCCCAGGGGCTAATGAAAAACTGTTTTTT
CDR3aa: CASSFPGANEKLFF

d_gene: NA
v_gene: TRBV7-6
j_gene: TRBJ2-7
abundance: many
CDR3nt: TGTGCCAGCAGCCCGAGGGGGGGGCCAGAAATCTACGAGCAGTACTTC
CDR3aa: CASSPRGGPEIYEQYF

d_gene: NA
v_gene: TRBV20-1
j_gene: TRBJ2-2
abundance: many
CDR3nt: TGCAGTGCTAGCCGGACAGAGAACACCGGGGAGCTGTTTTTT
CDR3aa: CSASRTENTGELFF

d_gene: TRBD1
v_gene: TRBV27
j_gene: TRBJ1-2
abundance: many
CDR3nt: TGTGCCAGCAGTCCCACCTGGACAGGGCACTATGGCTACACCTTC
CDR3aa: CASSPTWTGHYGYTF

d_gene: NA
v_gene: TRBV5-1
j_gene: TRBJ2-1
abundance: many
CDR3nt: TGCGCCAGCAGCCCACGGACAGCCTACAATGAGCAGTTCTTC
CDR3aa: CASSPRTAYNEQFF

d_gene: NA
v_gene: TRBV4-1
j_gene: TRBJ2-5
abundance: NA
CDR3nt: TGCGCCAGCAGCCAAGATAAGGAGACCCAGTACTTC
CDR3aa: CASSQDKETQYF

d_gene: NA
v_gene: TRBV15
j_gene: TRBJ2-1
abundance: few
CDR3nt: TGTGCCACCAGCAGAGATACCCTTGGCGGGGCCGGTCTGCGGGTGCAGTTCTTC
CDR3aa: CATSRDTLGGAGLRVQFF

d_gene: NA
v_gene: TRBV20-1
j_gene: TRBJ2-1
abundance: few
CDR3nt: TGCAGTGCCCTTGGGCCCGTCAACAATGAGCAGTTCTTC
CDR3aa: CSALGPVNNEQFF

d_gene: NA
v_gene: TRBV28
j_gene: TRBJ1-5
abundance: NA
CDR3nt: TGTGCCAGCAGTTTACTGACGAGTAGCAATCAGCCCCAGCATTTT
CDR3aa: CASSLLTSSNQPQHF

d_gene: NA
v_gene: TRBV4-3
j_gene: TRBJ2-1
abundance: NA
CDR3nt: TGCGCCAGCAGCCAAGAGACGGACTATTACAATGAGCAGTTCTTC
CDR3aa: CASSQETDYYNEQFF

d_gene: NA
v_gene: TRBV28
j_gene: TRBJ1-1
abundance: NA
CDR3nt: TGTGCCAGCAGGTTCCCCGGTTTGAACACTGAAGCTTTCTTT
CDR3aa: CASRFPGLNTEAFF

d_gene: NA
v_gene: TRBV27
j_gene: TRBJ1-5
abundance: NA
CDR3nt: TGTGCCAGCAGTCAAGGGGGGGAAGGCCAGCCCCAGCATTTT
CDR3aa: CASSQGGEGQPQHF

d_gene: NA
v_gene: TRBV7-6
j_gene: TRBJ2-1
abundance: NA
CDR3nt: TGTGCCAGCAGCTTAGCGCAAGCAGACTACAATGAGCAGTTCTTC
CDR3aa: CASSLAQADYNEQFF

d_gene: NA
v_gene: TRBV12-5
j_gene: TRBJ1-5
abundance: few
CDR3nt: TGTGCTAGTGGATCGAATAGCAATCAGCCCCAGCATTTT
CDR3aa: CASGSNSNQPQHF

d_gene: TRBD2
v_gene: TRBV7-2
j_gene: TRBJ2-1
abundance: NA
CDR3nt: TGTGCCAGCAGCTTAGAGGCGAGCGGGAGTGGTATTTGGGATTACAATGAGCAGTTCTTC
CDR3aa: CASSLEASGSGIWDYNEQFF